This TCR beta chain was recovered during a study of shared clonotypes between healthy human individuals. Looking at the study overall: A donor's plate count was three for CD4 naive and three for CD4 memory; CD8 naive had two and CD8 memory one. Study-level results: The represented genetic and exposure-history diversity was limited by the small number of donors. Non-shared clonotypes displayed generation probabilities falling below those of clonotypes present in all four donors.

Details on this clone: Antigen unknown.

Germline-derived CDR1 and CDR2 are LGHNT and FRNRAP. The CDR3 runs to 12 residues. Trimming took 7 bases from V and 1 from J, leaving 7 bases between them. Positive CCR7 selection of CD45RO-negative cells yielded the naive CD8 cells, and terminally differentiated effector memory CD45RA+ cells were excluded. Profiled with immunoSEQ multiplex PCR; TCRdb holds only in-frame clones, not every one. The table lists nearly 600,000 clones, about 95% of them singletons. V gene TRBV12-5 combines with J gene TRBJ2-5; D is perhaps TRBD1 (5 bases). The sequenced sample consisted of naive CD8+ T cells sorted from blood. The clonotype comes from a woman in her 30s in good health. CDR3 coding DNA: TGTGCTAGTGCCACAGGCCAAGAGACCCAGTACTTC. Residues: CASATGQETQYF. Filled out from reference TRBV12-5 and TRBJ2-5, the complete variable domain reads DARVTQTPRHKVTEMGQEVTMRCQPILGHNTVFWYRQTMMQGLELLAYFRNRAPLDDSGMPKDRFSAEMPDATLATLKIQPSEPRDSAVYFCASATGQETQYFGPGTRLLVL.